Listed below are T cell receptor beta chains from one sample, sequenced in a study of metastatic and nonmetastatic thyroid tumors. MiXCR re-clonotyped the PCR reads for TCRdb. The data contain roughly 48,000 clones, approximately 24% of them singletons. Sample: blood. All receptors come from a male donor with papillary thyroid cancer or a benign thyroid nodule (not recorded which). Some clones in this sample may be carry-over from other donors' samples. Both conserved end residues are part of each CDR3. The D gene is left open where the match is weak. Part of the rows lack a size; the others show once, few, many or a class for expanded clones.

many,TRBJ2-1,TRBV5-4,TRBD1,CASSLGTGAGNEQFF,TGTGCCAGCAGCCTCGGGACAGGGGCGGGCAATGAGCAGTTCTTC
many,TRBJ2-1,TRBV5-5,TRBD2,CASSSRLAAPSEQFF,TGTGCCAGCAGCTCGAGACTAGCGGCTCCTAGTGAGCAGTTCTTC
many,TRBJ2-2,TRBV27,TRBD1,CASSLGQLTGELFF,TGTGCCAGCAGTTTGGGACAGCTTACCGGGGAGCTGTTTTTT
many,TRBJ2-2,TRBV10-2,NA,CASKSGPSVNTGELFF,TGCGCCAGCAAATCAGGACCCTCGGTGAACACCGGGGAGCTGTTTTTT
NA,TRBJ1-6,TRBV4-1,NA,CASSQRTDYNSPLHF,TGCGCCAGCAGCCAAAGGACAGATTATAATTCACCCCTCCACTTT
NA,TRBJ1-1,TRBV30,NA,CAWTNLIGAGESTEAFF,TGTGCCTGGACGAACCTCATAGGGGCAGGGGAGAGCACTGAAGCTTTCTTT
many,TRBJ2-3,TRBV20-1,NA,CSALPLSTDTQYF,TGCAGTGCCTTACCCTTGAGTACAGATACGCAGTATTTT
few,TRBJ2-7,TRBV6-1,TRBD2,CASSQARGSSYEQYF,TGTGCCAGCAGTCAGGCTCGCGGGAGCTCCTACGAGCAGTACTTC
many,TRBJ2-2,TRBV5-1,NA,CASSLKAGSLGGSGELFF,TGCGCCAGCAGCTTGAAGGCGGGAAGCCTAGGAGGCTCCGGGGAGCTGTTTTTT
once,TRBJ2-7,TRBV13,NA,CASSFRGSPGAIPEQYF,TGTGCCAGCAGCTTCAGGGGCTCTCCGGGGGCCATCCCCGAGCAGTACTTC
many,TRBJ1-1,TRBV5-1,TRBD1,CASSFTGGAGTEAFF,TGCGCCAGCAGCTTTACAGGGGGCGCGGGGACTGAAGCTTTCTTT
NA,TRBJ1-2,TRBV30,NA,CAWSGPLGYGYTF,TGTGCCTGGAGTGGTCCGCTCGGCTATGGCTACACCTTC
many,TRBJ1-1,TRBV11-2,NA,CASSSNPTRHRRGTEAFF,TGTGCCAGCAGCTCAAACCCGACCCGACACCGGAGGGGCACTGAAGCTTTCTTT
many,TRBJ2-1,TRBV12-5,NA,CASGGGEGDAYNEQFF,TGTGCTAGTGGAGGGGGGGAGGGAGACGCCTACAATGAGCAGTTCTTC
many,TRBJ2-4,TRBV5-1,TRBD1,CASSEDREGVGKENIQYF,TGCGCCAGCAGCGAGGACAGGGAAGGAGTGGGTAAGGAAAACATTCAGTACTTC
NA,TRBJ1-2,TRBV28,TRBD1,CASSLWGDSYNYGYTF,TGTGCCAGCAGTTTATGGGGGGACAGTTATAACTATGGCTACACCTTC